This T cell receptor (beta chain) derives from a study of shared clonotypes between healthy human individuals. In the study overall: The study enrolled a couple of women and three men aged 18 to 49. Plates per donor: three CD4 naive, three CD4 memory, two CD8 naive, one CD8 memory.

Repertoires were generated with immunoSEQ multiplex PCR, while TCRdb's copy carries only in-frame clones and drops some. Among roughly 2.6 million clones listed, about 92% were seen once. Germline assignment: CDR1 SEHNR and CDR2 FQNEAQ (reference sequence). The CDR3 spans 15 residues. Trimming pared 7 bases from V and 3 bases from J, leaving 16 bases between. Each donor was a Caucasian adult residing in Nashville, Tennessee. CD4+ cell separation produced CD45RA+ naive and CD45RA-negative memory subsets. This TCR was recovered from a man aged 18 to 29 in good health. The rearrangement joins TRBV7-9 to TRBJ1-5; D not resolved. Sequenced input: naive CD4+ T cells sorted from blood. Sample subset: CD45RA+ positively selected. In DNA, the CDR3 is TGTGCCAGCACACCCCAAGGTGGAGCCAATCAGCCCCAGCATTTT. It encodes CASTPQGGANQPQHF.